The T cell receptor beta chain described here comes from a study of a mutant IDH1 vaccine in newly diagnosed glioma. Time point defined: baseline, week 1 (first vaccination visit). As to treatment: pre-vaccination baseline after standard-of-care therapy. With regard to this clone: Its target is not known.

Sequencing was performed with immunoSEQ multiplex PCR; in TCRdb, only in-frame clones are kept and a portion is missing. The sample has about 66,000 clones; 65% to 90% are singletons. Findings and caveats of the study: Overall, 80% to 95% of patients had vaccine-induced immune responses.

V lost 4 bases to trimming and J lost 10 bases; unmatched junction nucleotides: 11. Germline CDR1 is SGHNT and CDR2 is YYREEE (reference sequence). CDR3 length: 16 residues. The sequences come from PBMCs, collected from a glioma patient treated with radiotherapy, temozolomide or both. V gene TRBV5-4 combines with J gene TRBJ2-1, with 13 bases aligning to TRBD2. The sequence was obtained from a man aged 25 to 40 with glioma. CDR3 amino acids: CASSPTTSGGAREQFF. DNA for the CDR3: TGTGCCAGCAGCCCAACAACTAGCGGGGGGGCCCGCGAGCAGTTCTTC.